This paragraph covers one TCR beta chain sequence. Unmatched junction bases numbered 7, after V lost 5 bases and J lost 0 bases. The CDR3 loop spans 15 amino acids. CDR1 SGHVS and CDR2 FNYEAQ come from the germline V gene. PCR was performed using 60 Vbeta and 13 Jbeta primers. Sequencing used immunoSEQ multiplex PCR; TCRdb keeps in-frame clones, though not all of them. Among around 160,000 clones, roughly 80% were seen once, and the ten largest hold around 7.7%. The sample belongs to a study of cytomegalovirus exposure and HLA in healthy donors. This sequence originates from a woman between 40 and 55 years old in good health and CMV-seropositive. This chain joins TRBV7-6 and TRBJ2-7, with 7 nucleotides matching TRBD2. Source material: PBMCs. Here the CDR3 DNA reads TGTGCCAGCAGCCCCCAGCGGGATAGCTCCTACGAGCAGTACTTC. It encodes CASSPQRDSSYEQYF.